This record concerns one T cell receptor beta chain sequence. Its antigen remains unidentified. Through Arm-PCR of CDR3 regions and iRepertoire HTBI primers, TCR beta libraries were built. TCRdb reanalysed the multiplex PCR reads using MiXCR and keeps one entry per CDR3 protein. The sample lists a few hundred thousand distinct CDR3 sequences, roughly 24% occurring once. This entry comes from a study of regulatory T cells in long-lasting Graves disease. Study findings and constraints: Analyses excluded thyroid tissue, covering peripheral blood alone.

Time point meaning: persistent/refractory GD, antithyroid drugs over 5 years with positive TRAb. The TCR library was prepared using RNA isolated from PBMCs. Trimming removed 0 bases from V and 7 bases from J, with 15 bases in between. Germline V CDR1 and CDR2: MNHEY, SVGEGT. The CDR3 is 15 amino acids. This chain connects TRBV6-2 or TRBV6-3 to TRBJ1-2; TRBD1 is a possible D gene (6 bases). The sample here was peripheral blood mononuclear cells (PBMCs), taken when the disease was refractory, from a patient treated with antithyroid drugs. The clonotype originates from a middle-aged woman with Graves disease. The CDR3 coding sequence is TGTGCCAGCAGTTACTCGAACAGGGAGAAAGGTGGCTACACCTTC. Translated: CASSYSNREKGGYTF.